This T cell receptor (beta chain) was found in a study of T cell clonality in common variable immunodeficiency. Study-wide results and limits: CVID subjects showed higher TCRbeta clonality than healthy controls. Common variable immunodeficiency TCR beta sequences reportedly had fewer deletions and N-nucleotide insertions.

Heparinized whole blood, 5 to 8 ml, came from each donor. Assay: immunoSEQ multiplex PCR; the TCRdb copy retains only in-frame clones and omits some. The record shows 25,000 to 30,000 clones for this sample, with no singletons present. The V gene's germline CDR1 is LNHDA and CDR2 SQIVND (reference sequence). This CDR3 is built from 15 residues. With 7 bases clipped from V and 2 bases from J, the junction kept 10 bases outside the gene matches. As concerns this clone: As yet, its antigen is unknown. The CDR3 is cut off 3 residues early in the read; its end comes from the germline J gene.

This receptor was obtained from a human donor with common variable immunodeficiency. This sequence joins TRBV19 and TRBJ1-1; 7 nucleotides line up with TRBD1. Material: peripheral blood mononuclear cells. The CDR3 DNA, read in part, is TGTGCCAGTATCGACGGACAGGACACCAACACTGAA. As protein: CASIDGQDTNTE. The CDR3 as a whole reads CASIDGQDTNTEAFF.